This T cell receptor (beta chain) originates from a study of T cell responses to AZD1222 COVID-19 vaccine. This clone turned up a few times. Trimming removed 3 bases from V and 8 bases from J; junction bases left unmatched: 5. CDR3 length equals 14 residues. Looked up from germline, CDR1 is PRHDT and CDR2 is FYEKMQ (reference sequence). The method was immunoSEQ multiplex PCR; TCRdb's version includes in-frame clones alone and lacks a portion of them. Here the sample spans 130,000 or so clones, about 89% being singletons. This material consisted of peripheral blood, taken on day 0 of AZD1222 vaccination. V and J are TRBV13 and TRBJ2-1, with 9 nucleotides matching TRBD2. The clonotype originates from an adult in good health. DNA for the CDR3: TGTGCCAGCAGCTTGGCTAGCGGGATCGATGAGCAGTTCTTC. Its protein is CASSLASGIDEQFF.